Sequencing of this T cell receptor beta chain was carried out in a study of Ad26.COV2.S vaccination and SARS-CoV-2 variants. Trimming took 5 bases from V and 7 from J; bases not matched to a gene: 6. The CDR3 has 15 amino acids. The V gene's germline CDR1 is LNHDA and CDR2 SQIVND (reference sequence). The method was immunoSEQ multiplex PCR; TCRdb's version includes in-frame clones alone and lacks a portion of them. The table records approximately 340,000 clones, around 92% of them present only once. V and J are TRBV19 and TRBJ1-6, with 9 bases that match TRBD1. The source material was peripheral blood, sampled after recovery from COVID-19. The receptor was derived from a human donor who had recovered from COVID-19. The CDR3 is CASSSGTGNNSPLHF. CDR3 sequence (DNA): TGTGCCAGTAGTTCCGGGACAGGGAACAATTCACCCCTCCACTTT.